This passage covers 19 T cell receptor beta chains from one sample sequenced in a study of radiotherapy plus CTLA-4 blockade in lung cancer. The repertoire was sequenced with immunoSEQ multiplex PCR; TCRdb's copy has only in-frame clones and lacks some. The table records 75,000 to 95,000 clones, 60% to 80% of them present only once. Specimen: peripheral blood, collected from a patient treated with radiotherapy plus ipilimumab. These receptors originate from a human donor with non-small cell lung cancer that progressed on radiotherapy plus ipilimumab.

The V call is TRBV27, the J call TRBJ1-2; D call uncertain. V lost 8 bases to trimming and J lost 2 bases, with 9 bases between them. The CDR3 is made up of 12 amino acids. Germline CDR1 MNHEY, CDR2 SMNVEV (reference sequence). The CDR3 nucleotides are TGTGCCAGCGGTAATCCAAACTATGGCTACACCTTC. Encoded protein: CASGNPNYGYTF.

Notes on this clone: The missing conserved phenylalanine or tryptophan at the end of this CDR3 makes a read error likely. The gene calls are TRBV19 and TRBJ1-5; a weak D match, TRBD1 (5 bases). The germline CDR1 and CDR2 sequences are LNHDA and SQIVND (reference sequence). Trimming stripped 8 bases from V and 9 bases from J, with 14 bases between. This CDR3 region has 12 residues. The CDR3 loop is CASRDSGRPQHL. CDR3 sequence (DNA): TGTGCCAGTCGGGACTCCGGGAGGCCCCAGCATCTT.

This clone has just a few counts. This rearrangement joins TRBV6-5 to TRBJ2-7; 14 positions match TRBD2. With 9 bases clipped from V and 3 bases from J, the junction kept 7 bases outside the gene matches. Germline loops: CDR1 MNHEY, CDR2 SVGAGI. The CDR3 runs 15 residues. The CDR3 DNA follows: TGTGCCAGTGAGAGACTAGCGGGAGGGAGCTACGAGCAGTACTTC. Its protein is CASERLAGGSYEQYF.

This clone is a singleton in its sample. The chain carries TRBV7-9 and TRBJ2-3; D is possibly TRBD2 (6 bases). V was pared by 1 base and J by 1 base, with 9 bases between. The germline gives CDR1 SEHNR, CDR2 FQNEAQ (reference sequence). The CDR3 sequence is 15 residues long. The CDR3 region is CASSLEASGTDTQYF. Here the CDR3 DNA reads TGTGCCAGCAGCTTAGAGGCTAGCGGCACAGATACGCAGTATTTT.

The rearrangement uses TRBV6-5 and TRBJ1-5; the D is unclear. Trimming pared 6 bases from V and 2 bases from J, leaving 11 bases between. Germline V lookup: CDR1 MNHEY, CDR2 SVGAGI. The CDR3 covers 14 residues. The DNA for the CDR3 is TGTGCCAGCAGCAAGTGGGATGGCAATCAGCCCCAGCATTTT. As protein: CASSKWDGNQPQHF.

The gene calls are TRBV11-1 and TRBJ2-5; D might be TRBD1 (5 bases). The CDR3 consists of 16 residues. Germline assignment: CDR1 SGHAT and CDR2 FQDESV (reference sequence). Trimming left V 5 bases short and J 2 bases short, with 18 bases between. DNA for the CDR3: TGTGCCAGCAGCCCCCGATTCGGACAAGGTCAAGAGACCCAGTACTTC. Translation gives CASSPRFGQGQETQYF. The full variable domain, with the rest looked up from reference TRBV11-1 and TRBJ2-5, is EAEVAQSPRYKITEKSQAVAFWCDPISGHATLYWYRQILGQGPELLVQFQDESVVDDSQLPKDRFSAERLKGVDSTLKIQPAELGDSAMYLCASSPRFGQGQETQYFGPGTRLLVL.

The rearrangement joins TRBV4-3 to TRBJ1-4; a weak D match, TRBD1 (5 bases). The CDR3 has 16 amino acids. The germline CDR1 and CDR2 sequences are LGHNA and YSLEER. Trimming left V 0 bases short and J 6 bases short, with 14 bases between. This CDR3 is CASSQDMGREDEKLFF. Here the CDR3 DNA reads TGCGCCAGCAGCCAAGATATGGGCAGGGAGGATGAAAAACTGTTTTTT.

This clone ranks as medium-sized (0.01 to 0.1%). This sequence joins TRBV19 and TRBJ2-5, with D tentatively TRBD1 (6 bases). V lost 5 bases and J lost 1, with 14 bases in between. CDR3 size: 15 residues. Germline CDR1 reads LNHDA; CDR2 reads SQIVND (reference sequence). The CDR3 here is CASSDLLDSQETQYF. CDR3 nucleotide sequence: TGTGCCAGTAGTGACCTCCTGGACAGCCAAGAGACCCAGTACTTC. The full variable domain, with the rest looked up from reference TRBV19 and TRBJ2-5, is DGGITQSPKYLFRKEGQNVTLSCEQNLNHDAMYWYRQDPGQGLRLIYYSQIVNDFQKGDIAEGYSVSREKKESFPLTVTSAQKNPTAFYLCASSDLLDSQETQYFGPGTRLLVL.

CDR3 coding DNA: TGTGCCAGCTCACCAAGGGAGAACAGCCACGGGGAGCTGTTTTTT. Its protein is CASSPRENSHGELFF. The chain is built from TRBV18 and TRBJ2-2; weak D call: TRBD2 (5 bases). V was pared by 2 bases and J by 7 bases, with 14 bases between. The CDR3 is 15 residues long. CDR1 is KGHSH, CDR2 LQKENI, per germline.

Comments on this clone: Other DNA sequences from this sample encode an identical CDR3 as well. The chain uses TRBV5-1 and TRBJ1-5; D possibly corresponds to TRBD1 (5 bases). Germline-derived CDR1 and CDR2 are SGHRS and YFSETQ. V was clipped by 0 bases and J by 0 bases, with 10 bases between them. This CDR3 spans 16 amino acids. For the CDR3, the DNA is TGCGCCAGCAGCTTGGGAGCAGGGAATAGCAATCAGCCCCAGCATTTT. It specifies CASSLGAGNSNQPQHF. The variable domain in full, completed from reference TRBV5-1 and TRBJ1-5, reads KAGVTQTPRYLIKTRGQQVTLSCSPISGHRSVSWYQQTPGQGLQFLFEYFSETQRNKGNFPGRFSGRQFSNSRSEMNVSTLELGDSALYLCASSLGAGNSNQPQHFGDGTRLSIL.

This clone was counted a few times. J is TRBJ2-7 and V is TRBV29-1; D remains unclear. The germline CDR1 and CDR2 sequences are SQVTM and ANQGSEA. CDR3 length equals 13 residues. Trimming took 0 bases from V and 1 from J, leaving 7 bases between them. CDR3 protein: CSVEDRQSYEQYF. CDR3 nucleotide sequence: TGCAGCGTTGAAGATCGGCAGTCCTACGAGCAGTACTTC.

The chain combines TRBV7-9 with TRBJ2-1; 9 nucleotides match TRBD2. The CDR3 covers 15 residues. V shed 4 bases, J shed 1 base, and the junction held 2 bases outside the gene matches. The germline V gene has CDR1 SEHNR and CDR2 FQNEAQ (reference sequence). The CDR3 region is CASSYSGSSYNEQFF. The CDR3 DNA follows: TGTGCCAGCAGCTATAGCGGGAGTTCCTACAATGAGCAGTTCTTC. The full variable domain, in which reference TRBV7-9 and TRBJ2-1 provide the parts outside the CDR3, is DTGVSQNPRHKITKRGQNVTFRCDPISEHNRLYWYRQTLGQGPEFLTYFQNEAQLEKSRLLSDRFSAERPKGSFSTLEIQRTEQGDSAMYLCASSYSGSSYNEQFFGPGTRLTVL.

This clone appeared once. The rearrangement links TRBV11-2 to TRBJ1-2; TRBD1 aligns across 7 bases. The CDR3 runs to 13 residues. V dropped 4 bases and J dropped 5; count of bases not matched to a gene: 4. CDR1 is SGHAT, CDR2 FQNNGV, per germline. CDR3 residues: CASSSTGRYGYTF. The CDR3 coding sequence is TGTGCCAGCAGCTCGACAGGGAGATATGGCTACACCTTC.

The chain joins TRBV5-5 to TRBJ2-7; D unresolved. V was cut by 0 bases and J by 2 bases, with 9 bases left in between. Germline V lookup: CDR1 SGHKS, CDR2 YYEKEE (reference sequence). There are 14 residues in the CDR3. The CDR3 DNA sequence: TGTGCCAGCAGCTTGGTCGAAACCACCTACGAGCAGTACTTC. This translates into CASSLVETTYEQYF.

The V and J genes are TRBV15 and TRBJ1-1; D is uncertain. Germline V gene sequence: CDR1 LNHNV, CDR2 YYDKDF (reference sequence). CDR3 size: 13 residues. The ends were cut back, 2 bases at V and 2 bases at J, with 6 bases in the middle. The CDR3 protein is CATSRRDNTEAFF. The CDR3 nucleotides are TGTGCCACCAGCAGAAGGGATAACACTGAAGCTTTCTTT.

This chain connects TRBV7-2 to TRBJ2-7; 8 bases fit TRBD2. Germline assignment: CDR1 SGHTA and CDR2 FQGNSA. This CDR3 comprises 15 residues. Trimming took 3 bases from V and 3 from J; bases not matched to a gene: 7. The CDR3 sequence: CASSFTGLGNYEQYF. In DNA, the CDR3 is TGTGCCAGCAGCTTCACGGGACTAGGGAACTACGAGCAGTACTTC.

The J gene is TRBJ2-5, the V gene TRBV18; weak D call: TRBD1 (6 bases). The CDR3 totals 16 residues. The V gene lost 4 bases and the J gene lost 3 bases, with 18 bases spanning the gap. CDR1 is KGHSH, CDR2 LQKENI, per germline. CDR3 in DNA: TGTGCCAGCTCACTTCAATCAGGGGCGTCAAAAGAGACCCAGTACTTC. This translates into CASSLQSGASKETQYF. The full variable domain, with the rest looked up from reference TRBV18 and TRBJ2-5, is NAGVMQNPRHLVRRRGQEARLRCSPMKGHSHVYWYRQLPEEGLKFMVYLQKENIIDESGMPKERFSAEFPKEGPSILRIQQVVRGDSAAYFCASSLQSGASKETQYFGPGTRLLVL.

This sequence joins TRBV5-4 and TRBJ2-7; 9 bases map to TRBD1. J gave up 6 bases and V 2 bases, and 9 bases lay outside the gene matches. The germline CDR1 and CDR2 sequences are SGHNT and YYREEE (reference sequence). This CDR3 is built from 15 residues. The CDR3 region is CASSFPGTGIPEQYF. CDR3 coding DNA: TGTGCCAGCAGCTTCCCCGGGACAGGGATCCCCGAGCAGTACTTC. Supplemented by reference TRBV5-4 and TRBJ2-7, the full variable domain reads ETGVTQSPTHLIKTRGQQVTLRCSSQSGHNTVSWYQQALGQGPQFIFQYYREEENGRGNFPPRFSGLQFPNYSSELNVNALELDDSALYLCASSFPGTGIPEQYFGPGTRLTVT.

This clone came up a few times. The rearrangement uses TRBV7-6 and TRBJ2-5; D unresolved. The germline gives CDR1 SGHVS, CDR2 FNYEAQ. The ends were cut back, 2 bases at V and 5 bases at J, with 12 bases in the middle. This CDR3 contains 14 residues. CDR3 DNA sequence: TGTGCCAGCAGCTTAAAGGCCGGTCCCGAGACCCAGTACTTC. It codes for CASSLKAGPETQYF.